This T cell receptor (beta chain) was identified during a study of blood T cell repertoires in COVID-19. About the research overall: From the United States, Italy and Spain came samples of acute and convalescent COVID-19. PBMCs, B-cell-depleted T cells, or T cells provided the cDNA or gDNA that made up the material.

V dropped 5 bases and J dropped 1 base, with 8 bases sitting between them. The germline V gene encodes CDR1 SGHTA and CDR2 FQGTGA. The CDR3 runs to 13 residues. TCRdb's copy holds only in-frame clones and misses some; the assay was immunoSEQ multiplex PCR. The profile covers about 130,000 clones, with about four fifths appearing a single time and over 9% taken by the ten largest. This clonotype was obtained from a woman aged 55-70 years with acute or convalescent COVID-19. The rearrangement joins TRBV7-3 to TRBJ1-1; weak D call: TRBD1 (6 bases). Specimen: peripheral blood. The CDR3 protein is CASSRQANTEAFF. The CDR3 bases are TGTGCCAGCAGCCGACAGGCGAACACTGAAGCTTTCTTT.